The 18 T cell receptor beta chains in this list originate from one sample, sequenced in a study of follicular helper T cells after annual influenza vaccination. Sample time point: 2015-2016 season, pre-vaccination. Sequencing was performed with immunoSEQ multiplex PCR; in TCRdb, only in-frame clones are kept and a portion is missing. This repertoire shows about 790 clones, 70% to 90% found once; its top ten account for about 2.3%. The specimen comprised CXCR5+ CD38- circulating T follicular helper cells from blood, sampled on the day of influenza vaccination. Described subset: circulating Tfh, non-naive CD4+CXCR5+PD-1+ (ICOS+CD38+ or ICOS-CD38-). These TCRs come from an adult who received the influenza vaccine.

V and J are TRBV11-2 and TRBJ1-2, with a possible D match to TRBD1 (6 bases). V lost 0 bases to trimming and J lost 3 bases, with 11 bases between them. Germline-derived CDR1 and CDR2 are SGHAT and FQNNGV. The CDR3 extends over 15 amino acids. DNA of the CDR3: TGTGCCAGCAGCTTAGATATGACAGGATACTATGGCTACACCTTC. It yields the protein CASSLDMTGYYGYTF.

V gene TRBV6-5 combines with J gene TRBJ1-2; 11 bases match TRBD1. V trimming: 4 bases; J trimming: 6 bases; junction bases outside the gene matches: 7. This CDR3 is 15 amino acids long. Germline CDR1 and CDR2: MNHEY and SVGAGI. The CDR3 DNA reads as TGTGCCAGCAGTTTAGGGACAGGGGGTAAGGATGGCTACACCTTC. This codes for CASSLGTGGKDGYTF.

The chain links TRBV27 to TRBJ2-5; the D is unclear. This CDR3 comprises 13 residues. The germline gives CDR1 MNHEY, CDR2 SMNVEV (reference sequence). V lost 4 bases and J lost 3, with 9 bases in between. The CDR3 sequence is CASSYSRKETQYF. The DNA of the CDR3 is TGTGCCAGCAGTTATTCTAGGAAAGAGACCCAGTACTTC.

The CDR3 bases are TGTGCCAGCAGCCAGGGACTAGCGGGGGGCCTATCCAAAGAGACCCAGTACTTC. Protein product: CASSQGLAGGLSKETQYF. This chain uses TRBV7-6 with TRBJ2-5; 15 nucleotides line up with TRBD2. CDR3 size: 18 residues. V shed 5 bases, J shed 3 bases, and the junction held 10 bases outside the gene matches. From germline, CDR1 is SGHVS and CDR2 FNYEAQ.

The rearrangement joins TRBV5-1 to TRBJ1-1, with D unresolved. The CDR3 loop spans 15 amino acids. The germline V and J ends were trimmed by 0 bases and 2 bases, with 11 bases remaining between them. The germline V gene encodes CDR1 SGHRS and CDR2 YFSETQ. The CDR3 is CASSLGTGINTEAFF. DNA for the CDR3: TGCGCCAGCAGCTTGGGGACGGGGATCAACACTGAAGCTTTCTTT.

CDR3 nucleotides: TGTGCCATCAGTGAGTCGACTCAGGGGGCGGACGAGCAGTACTTC. The encoded protein is CAISESTQGADEQYF. The rearrangement links TRBV10-3 to TRBJ2-5, with TRBD1 matching 8 bases. The J call may be incorrect, as the DNA end agrees better with TRBJ2-7. CDR3 length equals 15 residues. The germline CDR1 and CDR2 sequences are ENHRY and SYGVKD.

The chain recombines TRBV7-2 with TRBJ1-1, with D perhaps TRBD1 (6 bases). The CDR3 length is 14 residues. The germline gives CDR1 SGHTA, CDR2 FQGNSA. V was pared by 5 bases and J by 6 bases, with 16 bases between. CDR3 region: CASSLNPGESEAFF. The CDR3 coding sequence is TGTGCCAGCAGCCTTAACCCAGGGGAGTCTGAAGCTTTCTTT.

For the CDR3, the DNA is TGTGCCAGCAGAACCCGGGACAGGATCGACAATGAGCAGTTCTTC. This sequence encodes CASRTRDRIDNEQFF. The chain joins TRBV27 to TRBJ2-1; 8 nucleotides agree with TRBD1. The CDR3 is 15 amino acids. CDR1 MNHEY and CDR2 SMNVEV come from the germline V gene (reference sequence). With 6 bases clipped from V and 5 bases from J, the junction kept 9 bases outside the gene matches.

The chain carries TRBV6-6 and TRBJ2-4; 10 nucleotides align to TRBD1. There are 16 residues in the CDR3. Looked up from germline, CDR1 is MNHNY and CDR2 is SVGAGI (reference sequence). The V gene end was trimmed by 0 bases and the J gene end by 1 base; junction bases not matched to a gene: 0. The CDR3 sequence is CASSYSGQGAKNIQYF. CDR3 nucleotides: TGTGCCAGCAGTTACTCGGGACAGGGGGCCAAAAACATTCAGTACTTC.

The V gene is TRBV4-2, the J gene TRBJ2-3, with TRBD1 matching 8 bases. After removal of 4 bases from V and 0 bases from J, the junction contained 3 bases not matched to a gene. The CDR3 totals 15 residues. Germline V gene sequence: CDR1 LGHNA, CDR2 YNFKEQ. CDR3 amino acids: CASSPGGTSTDTQYF. The CDR3 bases are TGTGCCAGCAGCCCAGGGGGCACCAGCACAGATACGCAGTATTTT.

The chain joins TRBV12-5 to TRBJ1-3; the D is unclear. Germline CDR1 reads LGHNT; CDR2 reads FRNRAP. The ends were cut back, 0 bases at V and 0 bases at J, with 12 bases in the middle. The CDR3 has 17 amino acids. The chain's CDR3 is CASGLVQQASSGNTIYF. The CDR3 DNA sequence: TGTGCTAGTGGTTTGGTACAACAAGCGTCCTCTGGAAACACCATATATTTT.

The rearrangement links TRBV4-3 to TRBJ1-2, with D perhaps TRBD1 (5 bases). Trimming left V 3 bases short and J 8 bases short, with 13 bases between. This CDR3 spans 13 amino acids. The germline V gene has CDR1 LGHNA and CDR2 YSLEER. The DNA for the CDR3 is TGCGCCAGCAGCCAGACTCAGGGTGGAGGCTACACCTTC. It translates to CASSQTQGGGYTF.

The chain couples TRBV7-2 to TRBJ1-2; tentative D call: TRBD1 (5 bases). Germline CDR1 and CDR2: SGHTA and FQGNSA. V was cut by 4 bases and J by 2 bases, with 14 bases left in between. The CDR3 covers 15 residues. CDR3 residues: CASSSNIRGNYGYTF. The DNA of the CDR3 is TGTGCCAGCAGCTCTAACATCCGGGGGAACTATGGCTACACCTTC. The full variable domain, its missing parts supplied by reference TRBV7-2 and TRBJ1-2, is GAGVSQSPSNKVTEKGKDVELRCDPISGHTALYWYRQSLGQGLEFLIYFQGNSAPDKSGLPSDRFSAERTGGSVSTLTIQRTQQEDSAVYLCASSSNIRGNYGYTFGSGTRLTVV.

The chain couples TRBV18 to TRBJ1-1; D gene uncertain. V was pared by 2 bases and J by 2 bases, with 6 bases between. CDR1 is KGHSH and CDR2 is LQKENI in the germline V gene. This CDR3 is 13 amino acids long. CDR3 sequence: CASSPNGNTEAFF. In nucleotides, the CDR3 is TGTGCCAGCTCACCAAACGGAAACACTGAAGCTTTCTTT.

This chain uses TRBV6-5 with TRBJ2-4; D is unclear. This CDR3 has 11 amino acids. V was clipped by 6 bases and J by 6 bases, with 6 bases between them. The germline CDR1 and CDR2 sequences are MNHEY and SVGAGI. The CDR3 bases are TGTGCCAGCAGCGACCGAAACATTCAGTACTTC. Translated: CASSDRNIQYF.

The chain joins TRBV11-2 to TRBJ2-1; tentative D call: TRBD2 (6 bases). The CDR3 has 14 residues. The germline gives CDR1 SGHAT, CDR2 FQNNGV. V lost 1 base to trimming and J lost 8 bases, with 12 bases between them. The CDR3 loop reads CASSLGGGEYEQFF. In DNA, the CDR3 is TGTGCCAGCAGCTTAGGTGGCGGGGAGTATGAGCAGTTCTTC.

The chain joins TRBV15 to TRBJ1-6; 7 nucleotides match TRBD1. Germline CDR1 reads LNHNV; CDR2 reads YYDKDF (reference sequence). The CDR3 covers 12 residues. With 4 bases clipped from V and 16 bases from J, the junction kept 7 bases outside the gene matches. The CDR3 nucleotides are TGTGCCACCAGCAAAGACAGGGAGTTTCTCCACTTT. Protein: CATSKDREFLHF.

The genes are TRBV10-3 and TRBJ1-2; D unclear. V lost 4 bases, J lost 4 bases, and 13 bases lay in between. From germline, CDR1 is ENHRY and CDR2 SYGVKD. The CDR3 is 14 amino acids. CDR3 DNA sequence: TGTGCCATCAGTGGTCTTTACCCCTCCTATGGCTACACCTTC. Translating gives CAISGLYPSYGYTF.